The clone carrying this T cell receptor (beta chain) was found a few times. This record belongs to a study of technical replicates of blood from several donors. Trimming removed 0 bases at V and 0 bases at J, with 12 bases between. The CDR3 has 16 residues. From germline, CDR1 is LGHNA and CDR2 YSLEER. Using immunoSEQ multiplex PCR, the repertoire was profiled, and TCRdb retains in-frame clones only, with some absent. The table includes about 60,000 clones, about 89% detected once. The sequence was obtained from a human donor in good health. Some clones in this sample may be carry-over from other donors' samples. Sequencing used PBMCs. V gene TRBV4-3 combines with J gene TRBJ2-7, with D possibly TRBD2 on 6 matching bases. In DNA, the CDR3 is TGCGCCAGCAGCCAAGACATGGCGGGATACTCCTACGAGCAGTACTTC. Protein product: CASSQDMAGYSYEQYF.